The clone carrying this T cell receptor (beta chain) was detected ten times or more. The CDR3 is 14 amino acids. CDR1 MNHEY and CDR2 SVGAGI come from the germline V gene. V was clipped by 0 bases and J by 7 bases, with 10 bases between them. The data were obtained in a study of Graves' ophthalmopathy and Graves' hyperthyroidism. Using RNA transcripts, the TCR beta CDR3 regions were amplified. Second-round multiplex PCR came after first-round RT-PCR with HTBI primers. MiXCR was run by TCRdb on the multiplex PCR reads, yielding one entry per CDR3 protein. The sample lists 680,000 or so distinct CDR3 sequences; over 20% were seen once. The term stable hyperthyroidism indicated an absence of ophthalmopathy within 18 months of follow-up. Certain patients, namely those with other autoimmune diseases, uncontrolled infections, pregnancy or lactation, were excluded. PBMCs stemmed from 7.5 to 10 ml of fresh peripheral blood.

This rearrangement joins TRBV6-5 to TRBJ1-5, with no clear D. The sequence came from a woman between 18 and 29 years old with stable Graves' hyperthyroidism. Some clones in this sample may be carry-over from other donors' samples. Sequencing used peripheral blood. The DNA for the CDR3 is TGTGCCAGCAGTTACTCCCCCCGCGGACAGCCCCAGCATTTT. Translated: CASSYSPRGQPQHF.